These 10 T cell receptor beta chains were sequenced from one sample in a study of immune characterization of retroperitoneal liposarcoma. TCRdb reprocessed the PCR reads via MiXCR and lists one record per CDR3 protein. The data show over 9,000 distinct CDR3 sequences, approximately 25% seen once. Sample: tumor tissue. These receptors came from a female donor with retroperitoneal liposarcoma.

The sample holds a few counts of this clonotype. The CDR3 coding sequence is TGTGCCAGCGGCGTACAGGAGCAGTACTTC. Its translation: CASGVQEQYF. This sequence joins TRBV27 and TRBJ2-5, with a possible D match to TRBD1 (5 bases). CDR1 MNHEY and CDR2 SMNVEV come from the germline V gene (reference sequence). V was pared by 8 bases and J by 11 bases, with 12 bases between. The CDR3 contains 10 residues.

This clonotype was counted ten times or more. The V and J genes are TRBV7-8 and TRBJ2-1; D ambiguous. Germline-derived CDR1 and CDR2 are SGHVS and FQNEAQ. The CDR3 covers 15 residues. The V end was cut by 0 bases, the J end by 3 bases, with 9 bases between. The CDR3 loop reads CASSLALGSYNEQFF. In nucleotides, the CDR3 is TGTGCCAGCAGCTTAGCGTTGGGAAGCTACAATGAGCAGTTCTTC. The full variable domain, its missing parts supplied by reference TRBV7-8 and TRBJ2-1, is GAGVSQSPRYKVAKRGQDVALRCDPISGHVSLFWYQQALGQGPEFLTYFQNEAQLDKSGLPSDRFFAERPEGSVSTLKIQRTQQEDSAVYLCASSLALGSYNEQFFGPGTRLTVL.

This clonotype was observed many times. Sequence at one end of the junction differs from germline and may be a read error. This rearrangement joins TRBV6-1 to TRBJ2-3; unclear D gene. CDR3 length equals 14 residues. The germline V gene has CDR1 MNHNS and CDR2 SASEGT. CDR3 sequence reads: CASTPHTSTDTHYF. The DNA for the CDR3 is TGTGCCAGCACCCCTCATACATCCACAGATACGCATTATTTT.

Only a few counts were recorded for this clonotype. This chain joins TRBV28 and TRBJ2-1; 10 bases are shared with TRBD1. The germline V gene has CDR1 MDHEN and CDR2 SYDVKM. V gave up 10 bases and J gave up 8 bases; unmatched junction bases: 8. This CDR3 is 13 amino acids long. CDR3 loop: CATRGQGSHEQFF. The CDR3, as DNA: TGTGCCACCCGGGGACAGGGGTCCCATGAGCAGTTCTTC. Variable domain in full (rest from reference TRBV28 and TRBJ2-1): DVKVTQSSRYLVKRTGEKVFLECVQDMDHENMFWYRQDPGLGLRLIYFSYDVKMKEKGDIPEGYSVSREKKERFSLILESASTNQTSMYLCATRGQGSHEQFFGPGTRLTVL.

This clonotype was counted between two and nine times. The chain recombines TRBV12-3 or TRBV12-4 with TRBJ1-4; weak D call: TRBD1 (6 bases). There are 18 residues in the CDR3. V shed 7 bases and J shed 3 bases, with 24 bases lying between them. The CDR3 DNA reads TGTGCCAGCACTACACAGGGTTGGTCCCACGAGGCTAATGAAAAACTGTTTTTT. It yields the protein CASTTQGWSHEANEKLFF.

This clonotype has only a few counts. The genes are TRBV6-1 and TRBJ2-3; D is ambiguous. The germline CDR1 and CDR2 sequences are MNHNS and SASEGT. The CDR3 is 14 residues long. Trimming cost V 6 bases and J 0 bases, with 10 bases left between them. The CDR3 is CASRRTASTDTQYF. The CDR3 DNA reads TGTGCCAGCAGGCGGACGGCTAGCACAGATACGCAGTATTTT.

There are many counts of this clonotype. The V call is TRBV11-2, the J call TRBJ2-7; D may match TRBD1 or TRBD2 (5 bases each). The CDR3 sequence is 15 residues long. Trimming took 1 base from V and 2 from J, leaving 12 bases between them. CDR1 is SGHAT, CDR2 FQNNGV, per germline. The CDR3 reads CASSLAFGGTYEQYF. In DNA, the CDR3 is TGTGCCAGCAGCTTAGCTTTTGGGGGAACCTACGAGCAGTACTTC.

The chain couples TRBV6-6 to TRBJ2-5; D call uncertain. V lost 2 bases to trimming and J lost 1 base, with 5 bases between them. The CDR3 sequence is 13 residues long. CDR1 MNHNY and CDR2 SVGAGI come from the germline V gene (reference sequence). The CDR3: CASSYRVQETQYF. CDR3 coding DNA: TGTGCCAGCAGTTACCGGGTCCAAGAGACCCAGTACTTC.

This clonotype was seen many times. The chain uses TRBV6-6 and TRBJ2-1, with D possibly TRBD2 on 6 matching bases. Trimming cost V 2 bases and J 10 bases, with 18 bases left between them. Germline CDR1 is MNHNY and CDR2 is SVGAGI (reference sequence). The CDR3 contains 15 residues. The CDR3 nucleotides read TGTGCCAGCAGTTACGGGCGGGGATGGTCCTACGAGCAGTTCTTC. Translated, it gives CASSYGRGWSYEQFF.

Comments on this clonotype: This may be a read error: a much more frequent sequence differs by one nucleotide. The rearrangement links TRBV7-8 to TRBJ2-4; 10 nucleotides agree with TRBD2. Germline V lookup: CDR1 SGHVS, CDR2 FQNEAQ. This CDR3 is 17 amino acids long. The CDR3 region has the DNA TGTGCCAACAGCTTATTAGCGGGGGGACTCTCCTACAATGAGCAGTACTTC. Translation gives CANSLLAGGLSYNEQYF.